What follows are 10 T cell receptor beta chains derived from one specimen sequenced in a study of CD8 T cells in ankylosing spondylitis. Study conclusions and caveats: A TCR beta motif of seven or eight highly homologous variants appeared characteristic of ankylosing spondylitis blood.

TCRdb independently ran MiXCR on the 5' RACE reads; one entry per CDR3 protein. The repertoire holds roughly 490,000 distinct CDR3 sequences, approximately 5% seen once, with 3% to 4% in the top ten. No antigens are known for them. Sequences were obtained from blood, either unsorted or a sorted T cell fraction (not recorded which). The receptors here all came from a male donor with ankylosing spondylitis.

At least ten counts were recorded for this clonotype. The rearrangement joins TRBV5-1 to TRBJ1-1, with D hard to call. In germline, CDR1 is SGHRS, CDR2 YFSETQ. The CDR3 is 14 residues long. Trimming shortened V by 3 bases and J by 3 bases, and 12 bases separated the two germline ends. This CDR3 is CASSSDGGDTEAFF. The DNA of the CDR3 is TGCGCCAGCAGCTCGGACGGTGGTGACACTGAAGCTTTCTTT.

This clonotype was seen ten or more times. This chain links TRBV20-1 with TRBJ2-2; D may correspond to TRBD1 or TRBD2 (5 bases each). CDR3 size: 16 residues. Germline V gives CDR1 DFQATT, CDR2 SNEGSKA (reference sequence). V dropped 3 bases and J dropped 1 base, with 15 bases sitting between them. This CDR3 reads CSASKTGTLNTGELFF. Written as DNA, the CDR3 is TGCAGTGCTAGCAAGACCGGGACCTTGAACACCGGGGAGCTGTTTTTT.

The sample holds many counts of this clonotype. The CDR3 is CSAQRSGRNAGELFF. CDR3 nucleotide sequence: TGCAGTGCCCAGAGATCGGGGAGGAATGCCGGGGAGCTGTTTTTT. The chain carries TRBV20-1 and TRBJ2-2; TRBD2 is a possible D gene (6 bases). The germline V gene encodes CDR1 DFQATT and CDR2 SNEGSKA (reference sequence). Trimming took off 6 bases at V and 6 bases at J, with 20 bases between the two ends. This CDR3 has 15 residues.

This clonotype was observed at least ten times. The chain carries TRBV5-1 and TRBJ1-1, with a possible D match to TRBD1 (5 bases). This CDR3 is built from 12 residues. Germline V gives CDR1 SGHRS, CDR2 YFSETQ. Trimming took off 4 bases at V and 4 bases at J, with 8 bases between the two ends. CDR3 sequence (DNA): TGCGCCAGCAGCAACAGGTTCACTGAAGCTTTCTTT. It yields the protein CASSNRFTEAFF.

This clonotype appeared many times. V usage is TRBV29-1 and J usage is TRBJ1-5; D gene unclear. The V gene lost 4 bases and the J gene lost 7 bases, with 14 bases spanning the gap. Germline loops: CDR1 SQVTM, CDR2 ANQGSEA. The CDR3 contains 13 residues. CDR3 amino acids: CSVADSSAQPQHF. The CDR3 DNA reads TGCAGCGTTGCCGACTCTTCGGCACAGCCCCAGCATTTT.

The sample holds a few counts of this clonotype. The V and J genes are TRBV29-1 and TRBJ2-7; D remains ambiguous. V lost 5 bases and J 6 bases, leaving 14 bases between the germline ends. The CDR3 totals 12 residues. Germline V gene sequence: CDR1 SQVTM, CDR2 ANQGSEA. The CDR3 spells CSVIKRHGEQYF. DNA of the CDR3: TGCAGCGTTATTAAAAGACACGGCGAGCAGTACTTC.

This clonotype was recorded at least ten times. The rearrangement joins TRBV7-2 to TRBJ1-1; weak D call: TRBD1 (5 bases). Germline-derived CDR1 and CDR2 are SGHTA and FQGNSA. The V end was cut by 3 bases, the J end by 0 bases, with 17 bases between. The CDR3 is 17 residues long. The CDR3 DNA follows: TGTGCCAGCAGCTTCGTTTCCCGGGGACCTATGAACACTGAAGCTTTCTTT. Protein sequence: CASSFVSRGPMNTEAFF. Supplemented by reference TRBV7-2 and TRBJ1-1, the full variable domain reads GAGVSQSPSNKVTEKGKDVELRCDPISGHTALYWYRQSLGQGLEFLIYFQGNSAPDKSGLPSDRFSAERTGGSVSTLTIQRTQQEDSAVYLCASSFVSRGPMNTEAFFGQGTRLTVV.

This clonotype was observed many times. V and J are TRBV7-2 and TRBJ2-7; 7 positions match TRBD1. Germline trimming cut 1 base from V and 6 bases from J; bases unmatched to any gene: 9. The CDR3 has 15 amino acids. The germline V gene has CDR1 SGHTA and CDR2 FQGNSA. The CDR3, as DNA: TGTGCCAGCAGCTTAGTGAACAGGGGCCCCCGCGAGCAGTACTTC. This encodes CASSLVNRGPREQYF.

This clonotype was counted many times. This chain links TRBV5-1 with TRBJ1-1; 7 bases agree with TRBD1. Trimming cost V 0 bases and J 1 base; bases outside gene matches: 12. Germline assignment: CDR1 SGHRS and CDR2 YFSETQ. This CDR3 contains 18 residues. CDR3 amino acids: CASSLAARGGRWNTEAFF. The CDR3 DNA reads as TGCGCCAGCAGCTTGGCCGCCAGGGGGGGACGCTGGAACACTGAAGCTTTCTTT.

The chain carries TRBV4-3 and TRBJ2-3; D remains ambiguous. This CDR3 is built from 14 residues. CDR1 and CDR2 from the germline V gene are LGHNA and YSLEER. Trimming cost V 0 bases and J 3 bases, with 7 bases left between them. The CDR3 loop reads CASSQDFATDTQYF. The CDR3, as DNA: TGCGCCAGCAGCCAAGATTTTGCGACAGATACGCAGTATTTT.